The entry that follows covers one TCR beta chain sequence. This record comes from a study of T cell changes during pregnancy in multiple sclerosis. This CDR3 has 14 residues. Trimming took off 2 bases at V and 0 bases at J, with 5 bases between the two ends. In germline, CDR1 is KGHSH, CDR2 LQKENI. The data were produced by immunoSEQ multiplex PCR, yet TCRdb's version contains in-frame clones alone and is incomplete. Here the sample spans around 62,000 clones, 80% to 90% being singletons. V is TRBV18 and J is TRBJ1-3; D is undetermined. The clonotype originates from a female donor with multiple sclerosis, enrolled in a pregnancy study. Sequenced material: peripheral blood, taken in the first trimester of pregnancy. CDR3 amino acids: CASSPTVSGNTIYF. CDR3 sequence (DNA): TGTGCCAGCTCACCAACAGTCTCTGGAAACACCATATATTTT.